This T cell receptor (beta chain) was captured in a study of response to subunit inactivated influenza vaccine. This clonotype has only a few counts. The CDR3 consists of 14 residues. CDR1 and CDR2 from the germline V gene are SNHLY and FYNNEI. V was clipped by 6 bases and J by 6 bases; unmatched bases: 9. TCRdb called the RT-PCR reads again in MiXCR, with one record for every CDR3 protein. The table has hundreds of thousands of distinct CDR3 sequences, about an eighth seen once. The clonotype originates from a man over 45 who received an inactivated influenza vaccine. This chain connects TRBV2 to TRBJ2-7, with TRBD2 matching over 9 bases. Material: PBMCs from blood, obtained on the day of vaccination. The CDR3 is CASRSASGVFEQYF. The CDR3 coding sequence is TGTGCCAGCAGGAGCGCTAGCGGGGTATTCGAGCAGTACTTC.